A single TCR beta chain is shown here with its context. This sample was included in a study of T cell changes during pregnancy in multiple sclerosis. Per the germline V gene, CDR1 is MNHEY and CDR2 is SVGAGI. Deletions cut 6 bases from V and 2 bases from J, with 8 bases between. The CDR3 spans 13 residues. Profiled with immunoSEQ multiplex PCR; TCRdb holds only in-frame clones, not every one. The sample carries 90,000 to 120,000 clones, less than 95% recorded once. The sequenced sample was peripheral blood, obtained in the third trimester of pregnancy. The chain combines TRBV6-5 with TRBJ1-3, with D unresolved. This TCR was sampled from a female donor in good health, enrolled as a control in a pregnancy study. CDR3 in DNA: TGTGCCAGCAGGGTTGCGGCTGGAAACACCATATATTTT. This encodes CASRVAAGNTIYF.